The sequence of this T cell receptor beta chain was determined in a study of blood T cell repertoires in COVID-19. Study context: From the United States, Italy and Spain came samples of acute and convalescent COVID-19. Sample material is recorded as cDNA or gDNA derived from T cells, B-cell-depleted T cells, or PBMCs.

Points on this clone: At the DNA level, this CDR3 is encoded by other sequences in the same sample as well.

Per the original data handling: Amplified reference gene primers provided the basis for estimating nucleated cell counts. Clones were read by immunoSEQ multiplex PCR, and TCRdb kept only the in-frame ones, dropping some. That table furnishes V, J and clone size, whereas the DNA furnished D and trimming. Of nearly 300,000 clones in the sample, approximately 89% were seen once. Trimming left V 1 base short and J 5 bases short, with 6 bases between. CDR1 SGHTA and CDR2 FQGNSA come from the germline V gene. There are 12 residues in the CDR3. The sequence came from a woman aged 25 to 39 who had recovered from COVID-19. Sequences were obtained from peripheral blood. The chain has TRBV7-2 and TRBJ2-7, with D unresolved. As DNA, the CDR3 is TGTGCCAGCAGCTTAGGAGGTGACGAGCAGTACTTC. It codes for CASSLGGDEQYF. Supplemented by reference TRBV7-2 and TRBJ2-7, the full variable domain reads GAGVSQSPSNKVTEKGKDVELRCDPISGHTALYWYRQSLGQGLEFLIYFQGNSAPDKSGLPSDRFSAERTGGSVSTLTIQRTQQEDSAVYLCASSLGGDEQYFGPGTRLTVT.